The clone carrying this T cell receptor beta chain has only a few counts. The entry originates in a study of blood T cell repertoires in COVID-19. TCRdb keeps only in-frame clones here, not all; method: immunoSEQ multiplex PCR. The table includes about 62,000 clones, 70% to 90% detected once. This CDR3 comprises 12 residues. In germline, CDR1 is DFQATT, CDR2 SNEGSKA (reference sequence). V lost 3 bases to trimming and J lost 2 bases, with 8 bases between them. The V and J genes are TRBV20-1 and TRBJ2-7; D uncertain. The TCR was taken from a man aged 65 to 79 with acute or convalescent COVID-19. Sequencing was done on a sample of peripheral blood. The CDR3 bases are TGCAGTGCTAGTGGGCAGACCTACGAGCAGTACTTC. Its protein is CSASGQTYEQYF.